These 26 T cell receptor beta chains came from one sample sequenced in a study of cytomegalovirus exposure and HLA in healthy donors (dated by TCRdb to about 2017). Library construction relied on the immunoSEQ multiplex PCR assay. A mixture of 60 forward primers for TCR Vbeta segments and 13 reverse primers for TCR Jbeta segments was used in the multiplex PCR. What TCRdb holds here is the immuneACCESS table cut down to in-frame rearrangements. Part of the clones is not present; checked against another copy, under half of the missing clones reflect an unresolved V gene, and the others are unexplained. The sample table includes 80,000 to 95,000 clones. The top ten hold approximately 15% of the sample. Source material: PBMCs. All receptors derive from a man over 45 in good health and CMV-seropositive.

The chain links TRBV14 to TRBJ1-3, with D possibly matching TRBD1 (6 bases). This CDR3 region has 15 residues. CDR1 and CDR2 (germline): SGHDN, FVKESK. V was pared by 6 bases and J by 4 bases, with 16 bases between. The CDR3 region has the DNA TGTGCCAGCAGGAGGGGGGGGAAACTCGGAAACACCATATATTTT. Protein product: CASRRGGKLGNTIYF.

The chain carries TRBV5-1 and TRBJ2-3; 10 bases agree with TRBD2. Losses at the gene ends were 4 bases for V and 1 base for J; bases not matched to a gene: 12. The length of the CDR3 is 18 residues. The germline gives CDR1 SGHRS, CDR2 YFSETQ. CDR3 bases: TGCGCCAGCAGCCCCACAGGTCTAGCGGGAGATGGCACAGATACGCAGTATTTT. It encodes CASSPTGLAGDGTDTQYF.

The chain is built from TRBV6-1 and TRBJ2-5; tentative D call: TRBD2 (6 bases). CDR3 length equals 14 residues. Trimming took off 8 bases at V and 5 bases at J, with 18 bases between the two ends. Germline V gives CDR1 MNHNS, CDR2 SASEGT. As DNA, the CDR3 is TGTGCCAGCGGGAGGTTGGGGTCCTCGGAGACCCAGTACTTC. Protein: CASGRLGSSETQYF.

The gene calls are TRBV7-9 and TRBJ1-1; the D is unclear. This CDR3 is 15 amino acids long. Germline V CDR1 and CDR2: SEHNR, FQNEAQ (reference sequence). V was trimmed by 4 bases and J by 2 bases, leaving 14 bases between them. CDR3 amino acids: CASSSLPGSNTEAFF. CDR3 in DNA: TGTGCCAGCAGCTCCCTACCGGGATCTAACACTGAAGCTTTCTTT. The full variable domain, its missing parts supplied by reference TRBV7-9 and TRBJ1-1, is DTGVSQNPRHKITKRGQNVTFRCDPISEHNRLYWYRQTLGQGPEFLTYFQNEAQLEKSRLLSDRFSAERPKGSFSTLEIQRTEQGDSAMYLCASSSLPGSNTEAFFGQGTRLTVV.

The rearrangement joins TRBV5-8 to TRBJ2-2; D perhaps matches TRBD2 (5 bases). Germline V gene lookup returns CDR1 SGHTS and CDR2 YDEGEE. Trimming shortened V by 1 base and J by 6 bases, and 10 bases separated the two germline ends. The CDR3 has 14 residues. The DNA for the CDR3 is TGTGCCAGCAGCTTGATGGGAGTTTCCGGGGAGCTGTTTTTT. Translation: CASSLMGVSGELFF.

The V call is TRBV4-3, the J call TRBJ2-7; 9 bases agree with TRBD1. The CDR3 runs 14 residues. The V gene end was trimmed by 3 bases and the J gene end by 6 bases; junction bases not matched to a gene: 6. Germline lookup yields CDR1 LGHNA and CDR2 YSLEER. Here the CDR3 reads CASSQGTGISEQYF. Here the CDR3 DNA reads TGCGCCAGCAGCCAGGGGACAGGGATCTCCGAGCAGTACTTC.

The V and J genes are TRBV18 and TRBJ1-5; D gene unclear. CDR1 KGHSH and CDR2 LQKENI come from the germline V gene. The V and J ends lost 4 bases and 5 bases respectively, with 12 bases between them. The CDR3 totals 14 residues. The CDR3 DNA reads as TGTGCCAGCTCACGAGAGGGTTCCTATCAGCCCCAGCATTTT. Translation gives CASSREGSYQPQHF.

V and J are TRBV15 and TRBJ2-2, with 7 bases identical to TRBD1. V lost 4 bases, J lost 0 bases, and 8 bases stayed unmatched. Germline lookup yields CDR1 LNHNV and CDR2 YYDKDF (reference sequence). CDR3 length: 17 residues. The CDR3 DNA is TGTGCCACCAGCACCTGGACAGGCAGTCCGAACACCGGGGAGCTGTTTTTT. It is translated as CATSTWTGSPNTGELFF.

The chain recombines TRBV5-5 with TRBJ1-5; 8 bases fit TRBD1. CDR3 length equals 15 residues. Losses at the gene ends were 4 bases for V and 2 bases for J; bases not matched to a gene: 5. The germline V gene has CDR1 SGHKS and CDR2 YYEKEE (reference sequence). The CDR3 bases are TGTGCCAGCAGCGACCTGGACAGGGGCAATCAGCCCCAGCATTTT. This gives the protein CASSDLDRGNQPQHF. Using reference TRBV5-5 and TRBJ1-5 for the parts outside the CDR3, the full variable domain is DAGVTQSPTHLIKTRGQQVTLRCSPISGHKSVSWYQQVLGQGPQFIFQYYEKEERGRGNFPDRFSARQFPNYSSELNVNALLLGDSALYLCASSDLDRGNQPQHFGDGTRLSIL.

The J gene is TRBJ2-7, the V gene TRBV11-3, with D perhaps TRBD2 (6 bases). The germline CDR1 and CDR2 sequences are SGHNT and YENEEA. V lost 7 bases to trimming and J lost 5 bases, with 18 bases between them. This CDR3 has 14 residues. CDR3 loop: CASTPRLGSNEQYF. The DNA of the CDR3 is TGTGCCAGCACCCCCCGACTAGGCTCGAACGAGCAGTACTTC.

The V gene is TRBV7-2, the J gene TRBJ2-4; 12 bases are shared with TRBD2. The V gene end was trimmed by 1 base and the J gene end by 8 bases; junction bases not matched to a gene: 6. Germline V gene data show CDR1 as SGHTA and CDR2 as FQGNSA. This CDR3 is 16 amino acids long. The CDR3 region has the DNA TGTGCCAGCAGCTTAGAACTAGCGGGAGGTGGATACATTCAGTACTTC. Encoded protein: CASSLELAGGGYIQYF. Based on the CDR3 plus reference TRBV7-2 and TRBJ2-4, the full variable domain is GAGVSQSPSNKVTEKGKDVELRCDPISGHTALYWYRQSLGQGLEFLIYFQGNSAPDKSGLPSDRFSAERTGGSVSTLTIQRTQQEDSAVYLCASSLELAGGGYIQYFGAGTRLSVL.

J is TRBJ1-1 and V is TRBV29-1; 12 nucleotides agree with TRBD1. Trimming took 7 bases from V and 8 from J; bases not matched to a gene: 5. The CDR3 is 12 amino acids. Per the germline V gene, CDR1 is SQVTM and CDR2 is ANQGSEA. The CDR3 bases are TGCAGCGGGGGGGACAGGGGGCAGGAAGCTTTCTTT. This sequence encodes CSGGDRGQEAFF.

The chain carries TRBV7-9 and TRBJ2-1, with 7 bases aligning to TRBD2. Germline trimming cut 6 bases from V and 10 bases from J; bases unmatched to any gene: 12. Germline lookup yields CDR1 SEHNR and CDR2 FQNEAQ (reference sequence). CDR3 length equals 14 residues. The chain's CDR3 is CASRDPYMGGEQFF. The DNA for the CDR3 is TGTGCCAGCAGAGATCCCTATATGGGGGGGGAGCAGTTCTTC. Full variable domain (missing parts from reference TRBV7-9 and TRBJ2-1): DTGVSQNPRHKITKRGQNVTFRCDPISEHNRLYWYRQTLGQGPEFLTYFQNEAQLEKSRLLSDRFSAERPKGSFSTLEIQRTEQGDSAMYLCASRDPYMGGEQFFGPGTRLTVL.

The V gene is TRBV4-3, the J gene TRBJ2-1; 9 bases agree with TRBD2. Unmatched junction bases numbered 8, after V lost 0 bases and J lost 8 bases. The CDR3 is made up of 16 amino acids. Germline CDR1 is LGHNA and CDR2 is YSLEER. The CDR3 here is CASSQDGGRARDEQFF. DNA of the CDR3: TGCGCCAGCAGCCAAGATGGCGGGAGGGCCAGAGATGAGCAGTTCTTC.

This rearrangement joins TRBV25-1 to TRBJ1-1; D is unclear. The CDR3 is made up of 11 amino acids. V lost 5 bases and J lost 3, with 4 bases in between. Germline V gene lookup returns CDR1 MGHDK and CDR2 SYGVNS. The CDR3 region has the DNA TGTGCCAGCAGTTCTGACACTGAAGCTTTCTTT. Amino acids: CASSSDTEAFF.

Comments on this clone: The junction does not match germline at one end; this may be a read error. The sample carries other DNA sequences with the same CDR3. CDR3 amino acids: CASSHAGNTEAFF. DNA for the CDR3: TGTGCCAGCAGTCACGCAGGGAACACTGAGGCTTTCTTT. The gene calls are TRBV6-5 and TRBJ1-1; D might be TRBD1 (5 bases). This CDR3 contains 13 residues. Germline assignment: CDR1 MNHEY and CDR2 SVGAGI.

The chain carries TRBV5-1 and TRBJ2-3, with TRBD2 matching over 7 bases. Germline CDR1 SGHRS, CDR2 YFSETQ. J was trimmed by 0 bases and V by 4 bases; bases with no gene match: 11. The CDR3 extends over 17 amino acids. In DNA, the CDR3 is TGCGCCAGCAGCCCTTTTCGCGGTAGCGGGAGCACAGATACGCAGTATTTT. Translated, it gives CASSPFRGSGSTDTQYF.

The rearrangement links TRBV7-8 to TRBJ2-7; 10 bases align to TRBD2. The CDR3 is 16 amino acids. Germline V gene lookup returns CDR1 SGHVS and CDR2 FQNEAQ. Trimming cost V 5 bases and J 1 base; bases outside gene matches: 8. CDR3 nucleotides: TGTGCCAGCAGCGCCGGGACTAGCGTAACTTCCTACGAGCAGTACTTC. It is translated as CASSAGTSVTSYEQYF. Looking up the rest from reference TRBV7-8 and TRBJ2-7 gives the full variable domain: GAGVSQSPRYKVAKRGQDVALRCDPISGHVSLFWYQQALGQGPEFLTYFQNEAQLDKSGLPSDRFFAERPEGSVSTLKIQRTQQEDSAVYLCASSAGTSVTSYEQYFGPGTRLTVT.

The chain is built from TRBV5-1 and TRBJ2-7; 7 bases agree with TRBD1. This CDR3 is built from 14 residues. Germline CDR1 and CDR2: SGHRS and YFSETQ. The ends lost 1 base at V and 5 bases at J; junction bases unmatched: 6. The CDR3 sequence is CASSLFDRDHEQYF. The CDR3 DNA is TGCGCCAGCAGCTTGTTTGACAGGGACCACGAGCAGTACTTC.

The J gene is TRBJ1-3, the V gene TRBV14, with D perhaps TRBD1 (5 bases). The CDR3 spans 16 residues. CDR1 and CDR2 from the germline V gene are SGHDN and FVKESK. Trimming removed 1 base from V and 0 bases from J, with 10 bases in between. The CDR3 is CASSQGRGRSGNTIYF. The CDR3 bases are TGTGCCAGCAGCCAAGGGCGGGGCCGCTCTGGAAACACCATATATTTT.

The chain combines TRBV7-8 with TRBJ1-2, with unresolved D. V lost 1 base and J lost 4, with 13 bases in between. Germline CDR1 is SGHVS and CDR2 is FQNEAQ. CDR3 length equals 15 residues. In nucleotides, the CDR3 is TGTGCCAGCAGCTTAGGGGGAGCGACTTTCTATGGCTACACCTTC. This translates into CASSLGGATFYGYTF.

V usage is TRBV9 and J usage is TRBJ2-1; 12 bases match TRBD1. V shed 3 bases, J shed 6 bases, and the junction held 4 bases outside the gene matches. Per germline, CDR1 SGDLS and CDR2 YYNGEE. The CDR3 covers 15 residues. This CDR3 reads CASSARDRGLNEQFF. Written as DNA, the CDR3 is TGTGCCAGCAGCGCCCGGGACAGGGGGCTCAATGAGCAGTTCTTC.

CDR3 residues: CASSWDTGGNEKLFF. CDR3 in DNA: TGTGCCAGCAGTTGGGATACAGGGGGTAATGAAAAACTGTTTTTT. V and J are TRBV6-5 and TRBJ1-4; 8 nucleotides match TRBD1. With V trimmed by 4 bases and J by 4 bases, 5 bases remained unmatched. The CDR3 extends over 15 amino acids. The germline CDR1 and CDR2 sequences are MNHEY and SVGAGI.

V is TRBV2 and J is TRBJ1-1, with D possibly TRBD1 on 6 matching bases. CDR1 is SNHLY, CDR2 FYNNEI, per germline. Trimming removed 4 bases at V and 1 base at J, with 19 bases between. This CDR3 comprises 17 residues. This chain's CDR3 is CASSGLPGGIPNTEAFF. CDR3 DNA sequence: TGTGCCAGCAGTGGTCTGCCGGGGGGCATTCCGAACACTGAAGCTTTCTTT.

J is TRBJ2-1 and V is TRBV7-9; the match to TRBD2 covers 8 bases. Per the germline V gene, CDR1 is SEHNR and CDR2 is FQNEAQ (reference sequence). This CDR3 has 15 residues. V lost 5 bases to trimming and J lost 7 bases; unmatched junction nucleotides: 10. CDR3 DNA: TGTGCCAGCAGCCCAAGCGGGAGATTAGTAAATGAGCAGTTCTTC. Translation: CASSPSGRLVNEQFF.

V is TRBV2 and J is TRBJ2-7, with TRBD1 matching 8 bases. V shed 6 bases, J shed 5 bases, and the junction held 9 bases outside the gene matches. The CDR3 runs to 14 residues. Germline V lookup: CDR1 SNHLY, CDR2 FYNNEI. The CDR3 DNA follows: TGTGCCAGCAGCAGGGCAGGGGGCAGGGACGAGCAGTACGTC. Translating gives CASSRAGGRDEQYV.